The rows below give T cell receptor beta chains drawn from one sample of a study of blood T cells in healthy people across ages. TCRdb ran MiXCR on the 5' RACE reads and lists one entry per CDR3 protein. The sample contains roughly 560,000 distinct CDR3 sequences, approximately 25% of which appear only once. The same data also contributed to another study, on T cells of mothers and their children.

Sequencing was done on a sample of blood. The receptors stem from a boy aged 5-17 years in good health. The CDR3 runs from the conserved cysteine through the conserved F or W. D genes are given only for firm matches. Clone size appears in some rows only: once, few, many, or a class for an expanded clone.

j_call v_call d_call clone_size cdr3_aa cdr3_nt
TRBJ2-7 TRBV20-1 TRBD2 NA CSAPPGRGSYEQYF TGCAGTGCTCCCCCTGGGAGGGGTTCCTACGAGCAGTACTTC
TRBJ2-7 TRBV6-2/TRBV6-3 TRBD2 NA CASTSGLAGDKQYF TGTGCCAGCACCTCCGGACTAGCGGGAGATAAGCAGTACTTC
TRBJ1-1 TRBV28 NA few CASSPPETRYNTEAFF TGTGCCAGCAGTCCCCCCGAGACACGCTACAACACTGAAGCTTTCTTT
TRBJ2-5 TRBV7-2 NA NA CASSLDRSRTQYF TGTGCCAGCAGCTTAGACCGCTCTCGGACCCAGTACTTC
TRBJ2-7 TRBV14 TRBD1 NA CASSPGGARTYEQYF TGTGCCAGCAGTCCAGGGGGCGCAAGAACCTACGAGCAGTACTTC
TRBJ2-1 TRBV7-9 TRBD2 few CASSPREENYNEQFF TGTGCCAGCAGCCCCCGGGAGGAAAACTACAATGAGCAGTTCTTC
TRBJ1-1 TRBV20-1 NA NA CSASTATEAFF TGCAGTGCTAGTACAGCCACTGAAGCTTTCTTT
TRBJ2-7 TRBV28 NA many CASSLLGYEQYF TGTGCCAGCAGTTTATTAGGTTACGAGCAGTACTTC
TRBJ2-6 TRBV5-6 NA few CASSRYWAASSGANVLTF TGTGCCAGCAGCCGGTACTGGGCAGCCTCCTCTGGGGCCAACGTCCTGACTTTC
TRBJ2-3 TRBV20-1 NA many CSAVFGGPDGTDTQYF TGCAGTGCTGTATTCGGGGGGCCCGACGGCACAGATACGCAGTATTTT
TRBJ2-1 TRBV9 TRBD2 few CASGLAGGTEQFF TGTGCCAGTGGACTAGCGGGGGGGACTGAGCAGTTCTTC
TRBJ1-5 TRBV28 NA few CASSWGARQPQHF TGTGCCAGCAGTTGGGGGGCTAGGCAGCCCCAGCATTTT
TRBJ2-6 TRBV6-5 NA NA CASRLSWGFGANVLTF TGTGCCAGCAGGCTCTCGTGGGGGTTTGGGGCCAACGTCCTGACTTTC
TRBJ1-6 TRBV12-3/TRBV12-4 NA few CASTKARDNSPLHF TGTGCCAGCACCAAAGCGAGGGATAATTCGCCCCTCCACTTT
TRBJ1-2 TRBV7-9 NA NA CASSPPSRVKSLYYGYTF TGTGCCAGCAGCCCGCCTTCCAGGGTCAAGTCCCTCTACTATGGCTACACCTTC
TRBJ2-5 TRBV10-3 NA once CAISEKSGEETQYF TGTGCCATCAGTGAGAAGTCAGGGGAGGAGACCCAGTACTTC
TRBJ1-1 TRBV6-2/TRBV6-3 NA few CASSYLIAGVPEAFF TGTGCCAGCAGTTACCTTATCGCGGGGGTCCCTGAAGCTTTCTTT
TRBJ2-5 TRBV6-5 NA NA CASTRTLGETQYF TGTGCCAGCACCCGCACTTTGGGGGAGACCCAGTACTTC
TRBJ2-7 TRBV6-5 NA few CASSGAGPHEQYF TGTGCCAGCAGTGGAGCGGGCCCCCACGAGCAGTACTTC
TRBJ2-5 TRBV28 NA NA CASSLGVGLGGETQYF TGTGCCAGCAGTTTGGGCGTGGGACTGGGGGGAGAGACCCAGTACTTC
TRBJ1-2 TRBV20-1 NA few CSASAPKGYTF TGCAGTGCTTCGGCCCCTAAAGGCTACACCTTC
TRBJ2-5 TRBV20-1 NA NA CSARLTPGKETQYF TGCAGTGCTAGGCTGACTCCGGGAAAGGAGACCCAGTACTTC
TRBJ2-7 TRBV28 NA NA CASTADVVRVFSEQYF TGTGCCAGCACCGCCGACGTTGTCAGGGTGTTTTCCGAGCAGTACTTC
TRBJ2-7 TRBV5-1 NA few CASSLVSESYEQYF TGCGCCAGCAGCTTGGTTTCGGAATCCTACGAGCAGTACTTC
TRBJ1-4 TRBV5-1 NA few CASSPGQTTNEKLFF TGCGCCAGCAGCCCCGGACAGACAACTAATGAAAAACTGTTTTTT